This T cell receptor (beta chain) stems from a study of spatial heterogeneity in lung cancer. Study as a whole: Compared with alpha-chain sequences, beta-chain sequences were consistently detected in greater numbers.

Every individual TCR cDNA molecule carried its own unique molecular identifier, which allowed correction of PCR and sequencing errors. TCRdb processed the 5' RACE reads anew with MiXCR; each CDR3 protein has one entry. The repertoire holds 90,000 to 95,000 distinct CDR3 sequences, with approximately 12% as singletons. CDR1 is GTSNPN and CDR2 is SVGIG in the germline V gene (reference sequence). The CDR3 is made up of 16 amino acids. V dropped 3 bases and J dropped 8 bases, with 23 bases sitting between them. The time point is: sample taken at primary tumor resection. The study sequenced unsorted whole RNA from tumor, nontumor lung or frozen PBMC.

Material: PBMCs, obtained at surgery. The chain employs TRBV30 and TRBJ1-3; TRBD1 is a possible D gene (6 bases). This TCR came from a male donor with early-stage non-small cell lung cancer. CDR3: CAWSPGTRGFPDTIYF. The CDR3 DNA reads TGTGCCTGGAGCCCCGGGACAAGGGGCTTTCCGGACACCATATATTTT.